One sample yielded the 27 T cell receptor beta chains listed below, sequenced in a study of read filtering for tumor transcriptome and immune sequencing. This library used approximately 370 ng RNA and molecular barcoded adaptors spanning alpha/delta and beta/gamma chains. TCRdb processed the reads anew with MiXCR; each CDR3 protein has one entry. The sample has over 40,000 distinct CDR3 sequences, roughly 12% seen once. The material sequenced was a population of CD138-negative cells sorted from bone marrow. The receptor set was obtained from a donor at least 40 years old with multiple myeloma.

This clonotype was recorded at least ten times. The CDR3 region has the DNA TGCAGCGTTGCCGTGGGAAGAGAGACCCAGTACTTC. It specifies CSVAVGRETQYF. V usage is TRBV29-1 and J usage is TRBJ2-5; D remains unclear. The CDR3 length is 12 residues. Trimming took 4 bases from V and 4 from J, leaving 10 bases between them. Germline CDR1 and CDR2: SQVTM and ANQGSEA.

This clonotype was seen at least ten times. The chain is built from TRBV4-1 and TRBJ1-5, with TRBD1 identical over 8 bases. The V gene end was trimmed by 0 bases and the J gene end by 3 bases; junction bases not matched to a gene: 4. CDR1 MGHRA and CDR2 YSYEKL come from the germline V gene. CDR3 length: 16 amino acids. The CDR3: CASSQEQGAINQPQHF. The CDR3 DNA reads TGCGCCAGCAGCCAAGAGCAGGGGGCGATCAATCAGCCCCAGCATTTT.

This clonotype appeared many times. The chain joins TRBV29-1 to TRBJ2-1, with 10 bases that match TRBD2. Germline CDR1 is SQVTM and CDR2 is ANQGSEA. V was pared by 6 bases and J by 4 bases, with 3 bases of the junction left unmatched. The CDR3 runs to 13 residues. CDR3 nucleotides: TGCAGCGTGGGACTAGCGCCTTACAATGAGCAGTTCTTC. Protein sequence: CSVGLAPYNEQFF.

This clonotype was found many times. The chain uses TRBV6-2 or TRBV6-3 and TRBJ1-2; tentative D call: TRBD1 (6 bases). The germline V gene encodes CDR1 MNHEY and CDR2 SVGEGT. CDR3 length: 15 residues. Trimming took off 5 bases at V and 4 bases at J, with 17 bases between the two ends. The CDR3 bases are TGTGCCAGCAGTCCCGAGTGGGGGCTCTTCTATGGCTACACCTTC. It specifies CASSPEWGLFYGYTF.

The sample holds many counts of this clonotype. This chain joins TRBV18 and TRBJ2-3; D call uncertain. The CDR3 sequence is 14 residues long. V lost 7 bases and J lost 0, with 11 bases in between. CDR1 KGHSH and CDR2 LQKENI come from the germline V gene. CDR3 in amino acids: CASFRVQSTDTQYF. CDR3 nucleotide sequence: TGTGCCAGCTTTCGAGTACAGAGCACAGATACGCAGTATTTT.

This clonotype was observed many times. This sequence joins TRBV20-1 and TRBJ1-5; TRBD1 is a possible D gene (5 bases). In germline, CDR1 is DFQATT, CDR2 SNEGSKA (reference sequence). Trimming pared 3 bases from V and 0 bases from J, leaving 6 bases between. The CDR3 is 13 amino acids. The CDR3 protein is CSARTASNQPQHF. DNA of the CDR3: TGCAGTGCTAGGACAGCTAGCAATCAGCCCCAGCATTTT.

This clonotype was seen at least ten times. This chain joins TRBV27 and TRBJ2-1; D unresolved. The CDR3 length is 14 residues. CDR1 and CDR2 from the germline V gene are MNHEY and SMNVEV (reference sequence). V was pared by 5 bases and J by 2 bases, with 10 bases between. The CDR3 DNA is TGTGCCAGCAGTCCCGCCCCCACCTACAATGAGCAGTTCTTC. Amino acids: CASSPAPTYNEQFF.

The sample holds many counts of this clonotype. The CDR3 here is CSAPWGGGYNEQFF. The DNA of the CDR3 is TGCAGTGCTCCGTGGGGAGGGGGGTACAATGAGCAGTTCTTC. This sequence joins TRBV20-1 and TRBJ2-1, with a weak D call TRBD2 (7 bases). V dropped 5 bases and J dropped 4 bases, with 15 bases sitting between them. This CDR3 is 14 amino acids long. Germline CDR1 reads DFQATT; CDR2 reads SNEGSKA (reference sequence).

This clonotype came up many times. This CDR3 is CASSSLGGSYNEQFF. DNA of the CDR3: TGTGCCAGCAGCTCACTAGGGGGCTCCTACAATGAGCAGTTCTTC. V usage is TRBV7-9 and J usage is TRBJ2-1; D may be TRBD1 (6 bases). There are 15 residues in the CDR3. Germline CDR1 and CDR2: SEHNR and FQNEAQ (reference sequence). Trimming cost V 4 bases and J 0 bases, with 10 bases left between them.

This clonotype was picked up many times. The chain has TRBV20-1 and TRBJ2-3; 14 positions agree with TRBD2. The CDR3 sequence is 16 residues long. The V gene's germline CDR1 is DFQATT and CDR2 SNEGSKA (reference sequence). With V trimmed by 6 bases and J by 2 bases, 7 bases remained unmatched. The chain's CDR3 is CSANPGLAGATDTQYF. The CDR3 DNA is TGCAGTGCAAACCCGGGACTAGCGGGGGCCACAGATACGCAGTATTTT.

This clonotype has at least ten counts. This chain joins TRBV4-3 and TRBJ2-1; 7 positions agree with TRBD2. Germline V lookup: CDR1 LGHNA, CDR2 YSLEER. This CDR3 comprises 18 residues. Losses at the gene ends were 0 bases for V and 4 bases for J; bases not matched to a gene: 12. This CDR3 is CASSQDRRMGLPYNEQFF. The DNA for the CDR3 is TGCGCCAGCAGCCAAGACCGAAGGATGGGACTACCGTACAATGAGCAGTTCTTC.

The sample holds one count of this clonotype. This probably arose from a read error, given a far larger clone one base away. The chain employs TRBV6-6 and TRBJ2-1; 8 bases line up with TRBD2. CDR3 length equals 14 residues. Germline lookup yields CDR1 MNHNY and CDR2 SVGAGI (reference sequence). In nucleotides, the CDR3 is TGTGCCAGCAGTAAGCGGGGGTCCTCCAATGAGCAGTTCTTC. This gives the protein CASSKRGSSNEQFF.

This clonotype has a count of ten or more. The chain links TRBV6-5 to TRBJ1-5; 9 nucleotides agree with TRBD1. J was trimmed by 2 bases and V by 6 bases; bases with no gene match: 8. The CDR3 totals 16 residues. Per germline, CDR1 MNHEY and CDR2 SVGAGI. As DNA, the CDR3 is TGTGCCAGCAGCAAAGGGGACAGGGTAGGCAATCAGCCCCAGCATTTT. Residues: CASSKGDRVGNQPQHF.

This clonotype was picked up many times. This chain uses TRBV6-5 with TRBJ1-5; possibly TRBD1 for D (5 bases). V gave up 5 bases and J gave up 2 bases, with 13 bases separating them. The CDR3 runs to 15 residues. Germline-derived CDR1 and CDR2 are MNHEY and SVGAGI. This CDR3 reads CASSHRGFGNQPQHF. DNA for the CDR3: TGTGCCAGCAGTCATAGGGGATTTGGCAATCAGCCCCAGCATTTT.

This clonotype was observed at least ten times. The chain combines TRBV10-3 with TRBJ2-3; weak D call: TRBD2 (6 bases). Trimming took 10 bases from V and 1 from J, leaving 15 bases between them. CDR3 size: 14 residues. Germline-derived CDR1 and CDR2 are ENHRY and SYGVKD. The CDR3 DNA reads TGTGCCACGAAGACTAGGGCTGGCACAGATACGCAGTATTTT. Its protein is CATKTRAGTDTQYF.

There are many counts of this clonotype. CDR3 amino acids: CASSISHKDTQYF. CDR3 in DNA: TGTGCCAGCAGCATAAGCCATAAAGATACGCAGTATTTT. V gene TRBV12-3 or TRBV12-4 combines with J gene TRBJ2-3, with D unclear. The V end was cut by 6 bases, the J end by 5 bases, with 12 bases between. The CDR3 is 13 residues long.

This clonotype was detected ten times or more. This rearrangement joins TRBV19 to TRBJ2-1, with 11 bases matching TRBD2. The CDR3 is 15 amino acids. V lost 8 bases and J lost 7; bases outside the gene matches: 10. In germline, CDR1 is LNHDA, CDR2 SQIVND (reference sequence). CDR3 nucleotides: TGTGCCAGTTCTCAGGCTAGCGGGAGGTGGAATGAGCAGTTCTTC. Translating it yields CASSQASGRWNEQFF.

This clonotype was counted at least ten times. V usage is TRBV20-1 and J usage is TRBJ1-5; D call uncertain. Germline assignment: CDR1 DFQATT and CDR2 SNEGSKA (reference sequence). The CDR3 length is 13 residues. Trimming took off 2 bases at V and 0 bases at J, with 5 bases between the two ends. CDR3: CSARQDSNQPQHF. DNA of the CDR3: TGCAGTGCTAGACAGGATAGCAATCAGCCCCAGCATTTT.

Many counts were recorded for this clonotype. The chain joins TRBV28 to TRBJ1-2, with unresolved D. CDR1 and CDR2 from the germline V gene are MDHEN and SYDVKM. The V gene lost 5 bases and the J gene lost 3 bases, with 13 bases spanning the gap. This CDR3 has 14 amino acids. CDR3 nucleotides: TGTGCCAGCAGTCGCCCCGTGGGTGACTATGGCTACACCTTC. Translated: CASSRPVGDYGYTF.

In this sample, this clonotype turned up a few times. The V gene is TRBV19, the J gene TRBJ1-2, with D perhaps TRBD1 (6 bases). The CDR3 extends over 14 amino acids. Looked up from germline, CDR1 is LNHDA and CDR2 is SQIVND (reference sequence). V shed 2 bases and J shed 7 bases, with 14 bases lying between them. CDR3 residues: CASSIMGAYRGYTF. The CDR3 DNA reads TGTGCCAGTAGTATAATGGGGGCTTATCGTGGCTACACCTTC. The full variable domain, with the rest looked up from reference TRBV19 and TRBJ1-2, is DGGITQSPKYLFRKEGQNVTLSCEQNLNHDAMYWYRQDPGQGLRLIYYSQIVNDFQKGDIAEGYSVSREKKESFPLTVTSAQKNPTAFYLCASSIMGAYRGYTFGSGTRLTVV.

The rearrangement uses TRBV19 and TRBJ1-5, with TRBD1 as a possible D gene (6 bases). Germline lookup yields CDR1 LNHDA and CDR2 SQIVND (reference sequence). This CDR3 is built from 14 residues. V was pared by 1 base and J by 4 bases, with 8 bases between. The CDR3 sequence is CASSIGGLNQPQHF. As DNA, the CDR3 is TGTGCCAGTAGTATAGGGGGGCTGAATCAGCCCCAGCATTTT.

This clonotype has a handful of counts. This sequence may be a read error, since a much larger clone differs from it by one base. The chain couples TRBV5-1 to TRBJ2-2; TRBD1 matches 8 bases. Per germline, CDR1 SGHRS and CDR2 YFSETQ. This CDR3 is built from 14 residues. CDR3 nucleotide sequence: TGCGCCAGCTCGGACAGGGCATCGACCGGGGAGCAGTTTTTT. Its protein is CASSDRASTGEQFF.

This clonotype was picked up many times. The V and J genes are TRBV28 and TRBJ2-4, with 7 nucleotides matching TRBD1. The germline V gene has CDR1 MDHEN and CDR2 SYDVKM. Losses at the gene ends were 6 bases for V and 6 bases for J; bases not matched to a gene: 11. The CDR3 covers 15 residues. CDR3 nucleotides: TGTGCCAGCAGGACAGGGAAAACCGGAAGAAACATTCAGTACTTC. Its translation: CASRTGKTGRNIQYF.

This clonotype was observed a few times. This likely traces to a read error, being one base from a far larger clone. The DNA for the CDR3 is TGTGCCAGCAGCTTACCGGGACCAGCGTATGAGAATGAGCAGTTCTTC. Encoded protein: CASSLPGPAYENEQFF. The gene calls are TRBV11-2 and TRBJ2-1, with D tentatively TRBD1 or TRBD2 (5 bases each). The CDR3 loop spans 16 amino acids. Germline CDR1 reads SGHAT; CDR2 reads FQNNGV. The V gene lost 2 bases and the J gene lost 7 bases, with 18 bases spanning the gap.

This clonotype was observed many times. The chain couples TRBV7-6 to TRBJ1-1; D call uncertain. Germline CDR1 is SGHVS and CDR2 is FNYEAQ. The CDR3 spans 19 residues. Trimming took 5 bases from V and 5 from J, leaving 30 bases between them. As DNA, the CDR3 is TGTGCCAGCAGCCCAGCGGAGAGCGGTCAGAGCCTCGGTTGGACTGAAGCTTTCTTT. As protein: CASSPAESGQSLGWTEAFF.

Worth noting for this clonotype: A much larger clone differs from this one at a single base, so this may be a read error. This rearrangement joins TRBV20-1 to TRBJ2-1; TRBD2 aligns across 9 bases. The CDR3 contains 14 residues. Unmatched junction bases numbered 6, after V lost 1 base and J lost 8 bases. Germline CDR1 is DFQATT and CDR2 is SNEGSKA (reference sequence). In nucleotides, the CDR3 is TGCAGTGCTAGAGTTCTAGCGGGGTCGGATGAGCAGTTCTTC. Residues: CSARVLAGSDEQFF.

This clonotype was detected many times. The CDR3 nucleotides read TGCGCCAGCAGCTTAAATAACAGGGGACCGAACACTGAAGCTTTCTTT. It specifies CASSLNNRGPNTEAFF. The chain uses TRBV5-1 and TRBJ1-1; 7 nucleotides match TRBD1. Germline loops: CDR1 SGHRS, CDR2 YFSETQ. There are 16 residues in the CDR3. V lost 2 bases and J lost 1; bases outside the gene matches: 8.